This paragraph reports one TCR beta chain. Its antigen is as yet unknown. Template material for amplifying TCR beta CDR3 regions consisted of RNA transcripts. The HTBI primer set was used in a first-round RT-PCR of the TCR CDR3. TCRdb analysed the multiplex PCR reads with MiXCR anew, one entry per CDR3 protein. Among hundreds of thousands of distinct CDR3 sequences listed, about 45% were seen once. The data derive from a study of T cells in Graves' hyperthyroidism and ophthalmopathy. Whole-study findings and limits: Blood also contained most expanded thyroid clonotypes above 0.001.

The sample consisted of peripheral blood or thyroid tissue (not recorded which). The receptor was isolated from an adult man with Graves' disease, either hyperthyroidism or ophthalmopathy (not recorded which).

CDR3 sequence: CASGPNRVHGELFF. DNA for the CDR3: TGTGCTAGTGGTCCAAACAGGGTCCATGGGGAGCTGTTTTTT. The rearrangement uses TRBV9 and TRBJ2-2; D is perhaps TRBD1 (6 bases). CDR1 is SGDLS, CDR2 YYNGEE, per germline. CDR3 length: 14 amino acids.